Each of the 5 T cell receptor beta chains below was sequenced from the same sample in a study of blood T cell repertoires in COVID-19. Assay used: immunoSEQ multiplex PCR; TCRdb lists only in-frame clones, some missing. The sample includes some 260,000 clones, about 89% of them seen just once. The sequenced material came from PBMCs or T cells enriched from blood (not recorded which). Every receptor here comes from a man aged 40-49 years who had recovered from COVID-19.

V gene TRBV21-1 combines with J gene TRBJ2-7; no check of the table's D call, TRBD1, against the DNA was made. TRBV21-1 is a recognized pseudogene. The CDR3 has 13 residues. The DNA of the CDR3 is TGTGCCAGCACCCCCCACAGATACTACGAGCAGTACTTC. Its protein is CASTPHRYYEQYF.

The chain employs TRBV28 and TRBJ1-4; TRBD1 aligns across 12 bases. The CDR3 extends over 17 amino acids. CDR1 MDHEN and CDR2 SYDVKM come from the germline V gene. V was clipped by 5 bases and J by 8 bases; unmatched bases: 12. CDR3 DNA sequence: TGTGCCAGCAGTCCTCCGGGACAGGGGGCTATTGACGAAAAACTGTTTTTT. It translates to CASSPPGQGAIDEKLFF.

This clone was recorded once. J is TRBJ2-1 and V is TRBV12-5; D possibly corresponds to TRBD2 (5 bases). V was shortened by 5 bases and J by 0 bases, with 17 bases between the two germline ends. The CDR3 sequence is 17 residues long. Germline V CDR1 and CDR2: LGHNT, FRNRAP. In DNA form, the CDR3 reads TGTGCTAGTGGTACGTGGGGAGTAGCGAGCTCCTACAATGAGCAGTTCTTC. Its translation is CASGTWGVASSYNEQFF.

CDR3 in DNA: TGTGCCTGGAGTCTTATATATTCACCCCTCCACTTT. Translating it yields CAWSLIYSPLHF. The chain is built from TRBV30 and TRBJ1-6; no clear D. Trimming took off 2 bases at V and 8 bases at J, with 7 bases between the two ends. CDR3 size: 12 residues. Looked up from germline, CDR1 is GTSNPN and CDR2 is SVGIG (reference sequence). Full variable domain (missing parts from reference TRBV30 and TRBJ1-6): SQTIHQWPATLVQPVGSPLSLECTVEGTSNPNLYWYRQAAGRGLQLLFYSVGIGQISSEVPQNLSASRPQDRQFILSSKKLLLSDSGFYLCAWSLIYSPLHFGNGTRLTVT.

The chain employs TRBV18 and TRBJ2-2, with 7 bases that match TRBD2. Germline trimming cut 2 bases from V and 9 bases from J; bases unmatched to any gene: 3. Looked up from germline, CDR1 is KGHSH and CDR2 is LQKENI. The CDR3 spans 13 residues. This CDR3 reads CASSPAGERELFF. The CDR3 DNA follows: TGTGCCAGCTCACCAGCGGGGGAAAGGGAGCTGTTTTTT.